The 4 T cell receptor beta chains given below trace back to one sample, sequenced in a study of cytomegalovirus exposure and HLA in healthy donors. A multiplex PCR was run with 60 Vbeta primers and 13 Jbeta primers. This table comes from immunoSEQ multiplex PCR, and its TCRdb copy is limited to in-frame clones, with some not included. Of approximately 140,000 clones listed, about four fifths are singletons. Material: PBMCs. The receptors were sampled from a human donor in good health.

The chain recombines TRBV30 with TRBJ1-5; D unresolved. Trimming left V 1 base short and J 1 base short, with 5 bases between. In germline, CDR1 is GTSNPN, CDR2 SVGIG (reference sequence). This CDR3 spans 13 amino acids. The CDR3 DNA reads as TGTGCCTGGAGTGACAGAAGCAATCAGCCCCAGCATTTT. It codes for CAWSDRSNQPQHF.

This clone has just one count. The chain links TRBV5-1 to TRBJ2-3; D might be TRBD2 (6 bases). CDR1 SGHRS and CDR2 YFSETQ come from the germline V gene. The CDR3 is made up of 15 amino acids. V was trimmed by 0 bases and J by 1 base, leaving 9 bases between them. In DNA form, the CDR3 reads TGCGCCAGCAGCTTGGGAGTAGCGGGCACAGATACGCAGTATTTT. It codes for CASSLGVAGTDTQYF.

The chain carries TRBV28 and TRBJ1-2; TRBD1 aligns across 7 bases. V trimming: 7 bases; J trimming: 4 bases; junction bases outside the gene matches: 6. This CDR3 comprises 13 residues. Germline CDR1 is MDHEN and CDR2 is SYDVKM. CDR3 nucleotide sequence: TGTGCCAGCACCTCAAGGGGGCCCTATGGCTACACCTTC. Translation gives CASTSRGPYGYTF.

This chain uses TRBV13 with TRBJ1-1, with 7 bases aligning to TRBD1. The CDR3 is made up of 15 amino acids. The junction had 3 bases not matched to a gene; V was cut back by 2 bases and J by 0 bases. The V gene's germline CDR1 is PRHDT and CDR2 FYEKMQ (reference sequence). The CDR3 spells CASSLRDSMNTEAFF. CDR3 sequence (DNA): TGTGCCAGCAGCTTACGGGACAGTATGAACACTGAAGCTTTCTTT.